The 19 T cell receptor beta chains below come from one sample, sequenced in a study of shared clonotypes between healthy human individuals (dated by TCRdb to the early 2020s). Library construction relied on the immunoSEQ multiplex PCR assay. This immuneACCESS table, as held by TCRdb, lists in-frame sequences with V and J called but not all clones. Of the missing ones, under half trace to an unresolved V gene in checked studies; the others have no known cause. The sample table contains approximately 2.4 million clones; only one count was recorded for about 94% of them. The leading ten clones occupy around 0.13% of the sample. The source material was naive CD4+ T cells sorted from blood. In light of the paper, this sample's cell subset or site label describes: CD45RA+ positively selected. Receptors were obtained from a young man in good health.

The V call is TRBV9, the J call TRBJ2-1; TRBD2 matches at 13 bases. The CDR3 is 16 residues long. Germline CDR1 is SGDLS and CDR2 is YYNGEE. J gave up 10 bases and V 2 bases, and 9 bases lay outside the gene matches. The CDR3 reads CASSVLTSGGALEQFF. CDR3 nucleotides: TGTGCCAGCAGCGTTCTTACTAGCGGGGGGGCATTGGAGCAGTTCTTC.

This chain links TRBV5-1 with TRBJ2-3, with D unresolved. The CDR3 is 17 amino acids. Per germline, CDR1 SGHRS and CDR2 YFSETQ. V dropped 0 bases and J dropped 0 bases, with 14 bases sitting between them. CDR3 protein: CASSLASTTTSTDTQYF. The CDR3 bases are TGCGCCAGCAGCTTGGCTTCTACGACCACTAGCACAGATACGCAGTATTTT.

This chain joins TRBV19 and TRBJ2-2; 8 nucleotides align to TRBD2. The junction had 7 bases not matched to a gene; V was cut back by 5 bases and J by 8 bases. CDR1 and CDR2 (germline): LNHDA, SQIVND (reference sequence). This CDR3 has 14 amino acids. CDR3 in DNA: TGTGCCAGTAGTTCGGGACTAGTTCCGGGGGAGCTGTTTTTT. It is translated as CASSSGLVPGELFF.

Comment on this clone: The same CDR3 also results from other DNA sequences found in this sample. The V call is TRBV6-1, the J call TRBJ1-2; a possible D gene is TRBD1 (6 bases). CDR1 and CDR2 (germline): MNHNS, SASEGT. V lost 0 bases and J lost 6, with 11 bases in between. The CDR3 is 14 amino acids. The CDR3 DNA sequence: TGTGCCAGCAGTGAAGCGCTCAGGGGAGATGGCTACACCTTC. Its translation is CASSEALRGDGYTF.

The V gene is TRBV27, the J gene TRBJ2-7; possibly TRBD2 for D (5 bases). Germline CDR1 and CDR2: MNHEY and SMNVEV (reference sequence). The germline V and J ends were trimmed by 3 bases and 7 bases, with 13 bases remaining between them. The CDR3 contains 13 residues. The CDR3 sequence: CASSLAARGEQYF. CDR3 in DNA: TGTGCCAGCAGTTTGGCAGCTCGGGGAGAGCAGTACTTC.

V gene TRBV7-3 combines with J gene TRBJ2-2; D might be TRBD1 (6 bases). This CDR3 has 15 residues. Germline CDR1 and CDR2: SGHTA and FQGTGA. V lost 0 bases to trimming and J lost 5 bases, with 10 bases between them. The CDR3 spells CASSLTGGWTGELFF. CDR3 nucleotides: TGTGCCAGCAGCTTAACAGGGGGTTGGACCGGGGAGCTGTTTTTT. Full variable domain (outside the CDR3, taken from reference TRBV7-3 and TRBJ2-2): GAGVSQTPSNKVTEKGKYVELRCDPISGHTALYWYRQSLGQGPEFLIYFQGTGAADDSGLPNDRFFAVRPEGSVSTLKIQRTERGDSAVYLCASSLTGGWTGELFFGEGSRLTVL.

Written as DNA, the CDR3 is TGTGCCAGCAGCCGGGGGGGCCCCAAAAACACTGAAGCTTTCTTT. Amino acid sequence: CASSRGGPKNTEAFF. The V and J genes are TRBV6-1 and TRBJ1-1; tentatively, D is TRBD1 (6 bases). Germline CDR1 reads MNHNS; CDR2 reads SASEGT. V lost 6 bases, J lost 2 bases, and 16 bases lay in between. The CDR3 is 15 amino acids.

The rearrangement joins TRBV4-1 to TRBJ2-5, with a weak D call TRBD2 (6 bases). The CDR3 contains 15 residues. V was trimmed by 3 bases and J by 4 bases, leaving 15 bases between them. Germline assignment: CDR1 MGHRA and CDR2 YSYEKL. The CDR3 loop is CASSQWDLAVETQYF. CDR3 nucleotide sequence: TGCGCCAGCAGCCAGTGGGACTTGGCAGTAGAGACCCAGTACTTC.

The rearrangement uses TRBV5-1 and TRBJ2-3; D is possibly TRBD2 (7 bases). Per the germline V gene, CDR1 is SGHRS and CDR2 is YFSETQ. V shed 0 bases and J shed 8 bases, with 16 bases lying between them. This CDR3 spans 15 amino acids. CDR3 loop: CASSLEAGATVTQYF. CDR3 in DNA: TGCGCCAGCAGCTTGGAGGCGGGGGCTACCGTTACGCAGTATTTT.

This clone was seen just once. The chain has TRBV9 and TRBJ2-3; 7 bases map to TRBD1. The trim removed 0 bases at V and 3 bases at J, leaving 7 bases unmatched. Germline values: CDR1 SGDLS, CDR2 YYNGEE. There are 16 residues in the CDR3. The CDR3 sequence is CASSVGVGQRTDTQYF. In DNA form, the CDR3 reads TGTGCCAGCAGCGTAGGAGTGGGACAGAGAACAGATACGCAGTATTTT.

This clone was found once. The chain has TRBV7-9 and TRBJ1-1; TRBD1 matches at 7 bases. The CDR3 consists of 13 residues. Germline V lookup: CDR1 SEHNR, CDR2 FQNEAQ (reference sequence). V lost 4 bases and J lost 8; bases outside the gene matches: 7. The CDR3 DNA reads TGTGCCAGCAGCTCCAGGGGGGGGGTGGAAGCTTTCTTT. Its translation is CASSSRGGVEAFF.

The chain combines TRBV5-1 with TRBJ2-2; TRBD1 matches 7 bases. V trimming: 0 bases; J trimming: 5 bases; junction bases outside the gene matches: 4. CDR1 is SGHRS and CDR2 is YFSETQ in the germline V gene. This CDR3 has 15 residues. CDR3 in amino acids: CASSLGRGYTGELFF. In DNA form, the CDR3 reads TGCGCCAGCAGCTTGGGCAGGGGGTATACCGGGGAGCTGTTTTTT.

In DNA form, the CDR3 reads TGTGCCAGCAGTTTCGGACTTCAGCCCCAGCATTTT. Translated: CASSFGLQPQHF. The rearrangement uses TRBV28 and TRBJ1-5; D gene uncertain. Trimming removed 3 bases at V and 6 bases at J, with 6 bases between. The CDR3 is made up of 12 amino acids. From germline, CDR1 is MDHEN and CDR2 SYDVKM. Combining the CDR3 with reference TRBV28 and TRBJ1-5 gives the whole variable domain DVKVTQSSRYLVKRTGEKVFLECVQDMDHENMFWYRQDPGLGLRLIYFSYDVKMKEKGDIPEGYSVSREKKERFSLILESASTNQTSMYLCASSFGLQPQHFGDGTRLSIL.

This clone was detected once. The V gene is TRBV19, the J gene TRBJ2-7; 7 nucleotides line up with TRBD1. V lost 6 bases and J lost 0; bases outside the gene matches: 5. Germline-derived CDR1 and CDR2 are LNHDA and SQIVND (reference sequence). The CDR3 has 14 amino acids. Here the CDR3 reads CASRMTGNSYEQYF. DNA of the CDR3: TGTGCCAGTAGGATGACAGGGAACTCCTACGAGCAGTACTTC.

V and J are TRBV19 and TRBJ1-1, with 7 bases aligning to TRBD1. Per the germline V gene, CDR1 is LNHDA and CDR2 is SQIVND (reference sequence). The CDR3 contains 14 residues. V lost 4 bases, J lost 10 bases, and 12 bases stayed unmatched. CDR3 amino acids: CASSTLGQVSGAFF. In nucleotides, the CDR3 is TGTGCCAGTAGTACCCTAGGACAGGTGAGTGGAGCTTTCTTT.

This chain joins TRBV4-1 and TRBJ1-1; D gene unclear. V was pared by 0 bases and J by 1 base, with 9 bases between. The CDR3 has 15 residues. Per germline, CDR1 MGHRA and CDR2 YSYEKL. The CDR3 loop is CASSQERRENTEAFF. CDR3 DNA sequence: TGCGCCAGCAGCCAAGAACGCAGAGAGAACACTGAAGCTTTCTTT.

CDR3 sequence: CASSLEKGKNTGELFF. The DNA of the CDR3 is TGTGCCAGCAGCTTGGAGAAGGGGAAGAACACCGGGGAGCTGTTTTTT. The V call is TRBV5-4, the J call TRBJ2-2, with a tentative D call TRBD1 (5 bases). V lost 0 bases and J lost 1, with 10 bases in between. This CDR3 contains 16 residues. Looked up from germline, CDR1 is SGHNT and CDR2 is YYREEE (reference sequence). The full variable domain, rest sourced from reference TRBV5-4 and TRBJ2-2, is ETGVTQSPTHLIKTRGQQVTLRCSSQSGHNTVSWYQQALGQGPQFIFQYYREEENGRGNFPPRFSGLQFPNYSSELNVNALELDDSALYLCASSLEKGKNTGELFFGEGSRLTVL.

J is TRBJ2-5 and V is TRBV11-2; D gene ambiguous. CDR1 and CDR2 (germline): SGHAT, FQNNGV. The CDR3 loop spans 13 amino acids. Trimming cost V 3 bases and J 10 bases, with 15 bases left between them. The CDR3 bases are TGTGCCAGCAGCTTGGAAATTTCGCAAGTCCAGTACTTC. This sequence encodes CASSLEISQVQYF.

The J gene is TRBJ1-1, the V gene TRBV15; no reliable D call. V lost 0 bases to trimming and J lost 4 bases, with 9 bases between them. Germline CDR1 reads LNHNV; CDR2 reads YYDKDF (reference sequence). The CDR3 is made up of 14 amino acids. DNA of the CDR3: TGTGCCACCAGCAGAGATTATGGTGGCACTGAAGCTTTCTTT. This sequence encodes CATSRDYGGTEAFF.